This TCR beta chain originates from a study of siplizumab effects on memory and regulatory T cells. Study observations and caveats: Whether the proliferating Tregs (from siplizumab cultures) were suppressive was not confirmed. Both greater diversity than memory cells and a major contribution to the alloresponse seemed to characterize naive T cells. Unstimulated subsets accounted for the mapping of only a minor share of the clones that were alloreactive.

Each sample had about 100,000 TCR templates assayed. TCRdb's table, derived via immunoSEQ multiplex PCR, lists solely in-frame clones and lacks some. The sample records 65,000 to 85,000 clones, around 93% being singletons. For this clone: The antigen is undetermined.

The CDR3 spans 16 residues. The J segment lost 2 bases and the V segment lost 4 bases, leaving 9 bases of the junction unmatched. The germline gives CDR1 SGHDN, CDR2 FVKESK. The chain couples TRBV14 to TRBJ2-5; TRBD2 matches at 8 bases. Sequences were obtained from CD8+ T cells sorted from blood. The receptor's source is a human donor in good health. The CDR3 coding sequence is TGTGCCAGCAGCCGCCCAAGGACTAGCCGACAAGAGACCCAGTACTTC. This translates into CASSRPRTSRQETQYF.